These 30 T cell receptor beta chains were all obtained from the same sample, sequenced in a study of vaccination and CD4 T cells after COVID-19. Scientists ran DNA taken from cultured CD4+ T cells through the Oncomine TCR Beta short-read assay for sequencing. MiXCR, applied by TCRdb to the PCR reads, yields one record per CDR3 protein. The sample lists 20,000 to 25,000 distinct CDR3 sequences; approximately 50% were seen once. Stated treatment: roughly ten-day PBMC culture with coronavirus spike peptide pools or control peptides (ViraFEST assay). For these receptors, no antigen is known. The specimen was CD4+ T cells from blood, cultured in vitro. The receptors were gathered from a human donor who had recovered from COVID-19.

This chain joins TRBV7-9 and TRBJ1-1; tentatively, D is TRBD1 (6 bases). CDR1 is SEHNR, CDR2 FQNEAQ, per germline (reference sequence). The V end was cut by 0 bases, the J end by 4 bases, with 6 bases between. There are 13 residues in the CDR3. The CDR3 DNA reads as TGTGCCAGCAGCTTAGCACAGGGCACTGAAGCTTTCTTT. Translated: CASSLAQGTEAFF.

V is TRBV28 and J is TRBJ1-2; 9 bases align to TRBD1. This CDR3 is built from 16 residues. V trimming: 5 bases; J trimming: 7 bases; junction bases outside the gene matches: 14. Germline-derived CDR1 and CDR2 are MDHEN and SYDVKM. CDR3 residues: CASSLTTGGSKGGYTF. CDR3 nucleotides: TGTGCCAGCAGTCTGACAACAGGGGGCTCCAAGGGTGGCTACACCTTC.

CDR3 DNA: TGTGCCAGCAGCTTGGTTGGACAGGGTAACACTGAAGCTTTCTTT. This encodes CASSLVGQGNTEAFF. The chain links TRBV5-6 to TRBJ1-1; TRBD1 matches 8 bases. The CDR3 is 15 residues long. The ends lost 0 bases at V and 2 bases at J; junction bases unmatched: 3. From germline, CDR1 is SGHDT and CDR2 YYEEEE. Using reference TRBV5-6 and TRBJ1-1 for the parts outside the CDR3, the full variable domain is DAGVTQSPTHLIKTRGQQVTLRCSPKSGHDTVSWYQQALGQGPQFIFQYYEEEERQRGNFPDRFSGHQFPNYSSELNVNALLLGDSALYLCASSLVGQGNTEAFFGQGTRLTVV.

As DNA, the CDR3 is TGTGCCAGCAGCTTTAAGCGGGGACTAGCGGGAACAGATACGCAGTATTTT. Translated, it gives CASSFKRGLAGTDTQYF. The rearrangement links TRBV7-9 to TRBJ2-3; 13 bases align to TRBD2. Germline V gene lookup returns CDR1 SEHNR and CDR2 FQNEAQ (reference sequence). V gave up 3 bases and J gave up 3 bases; unmatched junction bases: 6. The CDR3 totals 17 residues. Complete variable domain (other parts from reference TRBV7-9 and TRBJ2-3): DTGVSQNPRHKITKRGQNVTFRCDPISEHNRLYWYRQTLGQGPEFLTYFQNEAQLEKSRLLSDRFSAERPKGSFSTLEIQRTEQGDSAMYLCASSFKRGLAGTDTQYFGPGTRLTVL.

CDR3 amino acids: CASSAQSGADTQYF. CDR3 coding DNA: TGTGCCAGCAGTGCCCAGTCGGGGGCAGATACGCAGTATTTT. The chain links TRBV6-1 to TRBJ2-3; a possible D gene is TRBD2 (6 bases). The CDR3 has 14 amino acids. V gave up 4 bases and J gave up 4 bases, with 12 bases separating them. CDR1 MNHNS and CDR2 SASEGT come from the germline V gene.

The gene calls are TRBV7-9 and TRBJ2-7; TRBD2 aligns across 13 bases. V was pared by 5 bases and J by 2 bases, with 6 bases of the junction left unmatched. Germline V gene data show CDR1 as SEHNR and CDR2 as FQNEAQ (reference sequence). The CDR3 totals 16 residues. CDR3 region: CASSAPGLAGPYEQYF. Here the CDR3 DNA reads TGTGCCAGCAGCGCTCCGGGACTAGCGGGACCCTACGAGCAGTACTTC.

This clonotype was counted a few times. The junction departs from the called germline gene at one end, perhaps through a read error. This chain joins TRBV18 and TRBJ1-2; D gene ambiguous. Germline loops: CDR1 KGHSH, CDR2 LQKENI. This CDR3 region has 12 residues. DNA for the CDR3: TGTGCTAGCTCACTCGACAACTATGGCTACACCTTC. Translated, it gives CASSLDNYGYTF.

The V gene is TRBV10-3, the J gene TRBJ1-6; 11 bases match TRBD1. The germline V gene encodes CDR1 ENHRY and CDR2 SYGVKD. V gave up 4 bases and J gave up 7 bases; unmatched junction bases: 6. The length of the CDR3 is 16 residues. This CDR3 is CAISGGQGGPNSPLHF. CDR3 nucleotides: TGTGCCATCAGTGGGGGACAGGGGGGCCCAAATTCACCCCTCCACTTT.

The gene calls are TRBV5-4 and TRBJ2-7; TRBD1 matches 9 bases. V gave up 4 bases and J gave up 3 bases; unmatched junction bases: 8. The V gene's germline CDR1 is SGHNT and CDR2 YYREEE (reference sequence). This CDR3 is 15 amino acids long. CDR3 residues: CASSPQLGQGYEQYF. CDR3 bases: TGTGCCAGCAGCCCCCAGTTGGGACAGGGCTACGAGCAGTACTTC.

The rearrangement joins TRBV19 to TRBJ1-5, with a weak D call TRBD1 (6 bases). There are 16 residues in the CDR3. Germline-derived CDR1 and CDR2 are LNHDA and SQIVND (reference sequence). V lost 2 bases, J lost 3 bases, and 14 bases lay in between. In nucleotides, the CDR3 is TGTGCCAGTAGTATACGGTCCCAGGGGAACAATCAGCCCCAGCATTTT. It specifies CASSIRSQGNNQPQHF.

This chain links TRBV2 with TRBJ1-1; a possible D gene is TRBD1 (5 bases). The CDR3 has 14 residues. Germline CDR1 reads SNHLY; CDR2 reads FYNNEI. Trimming shortened V by 4 bases and J by 6 bases, and 15 bases separated the two germline ends. Here the CDR3 reads CASSGAGFMAEAFF. In DNA form, the CDR3 reads TGTGCCAGCAGTGGGGCAGGGTTCATGGCTGAAGCTTTCTTT.

The gene calls are TRBV5-4 and TRBJ2-7, with 9 nucleotides matching TRBD1. Germline CDR1 and CDR2: SGHNT and YYREEE (reference sequence). With V trimmed by 0 bases and J by 5 bases, 9 bases remained unmatched. This CDR3 is built from 16 residues. The CDR3 DNA follows: TGTGCCAGCAGCTTGGGGAAAGGACAGGGGTTCGACGAGCAGTACTTC. It specifies CASSLGKGQGFDEQYF.

Only a few counts were recorded for this clonotype. The genes are TRBV27 and TRBJ2-7, with D possibly matching TRBD1 (6 bases). Trimming removed 3 bases at V and 0 bases at J, with 15 bases between. Germline-derived CDR1 and CDR2 are MNHEY and SMNVEV (reference sequence). This CDR3 spans 16 amino acids. The CDR3 DNA is TGTGCCAGCAGTTTCCTGACAGGAAAGAGCTCCTACGAGCAGTACTTC. It yields the protein CASSFLTGKSSYEQYF.

This clonotype was recorded a few times. V usage is TRBV7-2 and J usage is TRBJ1-2; perhaps TRBD1 as D (5 bases). The germline gives CDR1 SGHTA, CDR2 FQGNSA. This CDR3 spans 16 amino acids. V dropped 0 bases and J dropped 0 bases, with 11 bases sitting between them. CDR3 protein: CASSLAGTDANYGYTF. Here the CDR3 DNA reads TGTGCCAGCAGCTTAGCTGGGACCGACGCTAACTATGGCTACACCTTC.

The chain couples TRBV5-1 to TRBJ2-3; D remains ambiguous. This CDR3 has 14 amino acids. The V end lost 6 bases, the J end lost 0 bases, and 11 bases lay between the germline ends. CDR1 and CDR2 (germline): SGHRS, YFSETQ. CDR3 sequence: CASNLESSTDTQYF. The DNA for the CDR3 is TGCGCCAGCAATCTCGAATCTAGCACAGATACGCAGTATTTT.

The rearrangement links TRBV14 to TRBJ2-2; 11 positions agree with TRBD2. CDR1 and CDR2 from the germline V gene are SGHDN and FVKESK. With 4 bases clipped from V and 4 bases from J, the junction kept 11 bases outside the gene matches. The CDR3 is 18 amino acids. CDR3 bases: TGTGCCAGCAGCCCAGGACCTAGCGGGAGGTTCGGCACCGGGGAGCTGTTTTTT. Its protein product is CASSPGPSGRFGTGELFF. The whole variable domain, remainder taken from reference TRBV14 and TRBJ2-2, is EAGVTQFPSHSVIEKGQTVTLRCDPISGHDNLYWYRRVMGKEIKFLLHFVKESKQDESGMPNNRFLAERTGGTYSTLKVQPAELEDSGVYFCASSPGPSGRFGTGELFFGEGSRLTVL.

This clonotype was found once. The chain joins TRBV5-5 to TRBJ1-1; 7 bases agree with TRBD1. Trimming removed 2 bases from V and 1 base from J; junction bases left unmatched: 8. CDR3 length equals 16 residues. Germline assignment: CDR1 SGHKS and CDR2 YYEKEE (reference sequence). The CDR3: CASSFGPDRRNTEAFF. CDR3 nucleotide sequence: TGTGCCAGCAGCTTTGGACCGGACAGGAGGAACACTGAAGCTTTCTTT.

The gene calls are TRBV19 and TRBJ2-7; no clear D gene. Germline V gives CDR1 LNHDA, CDR2 SQIVND (reference sequence). This CDR3 region has 15 residues. The V end was cut by 1 base, the J end by 2 bases, with 12 bases between. The CDR3 DNA reads TGTGCCAGTAGTATAGGCCTCAGTGGGACCTACGAGCAGTACTTC. Encoded protein: CASSIGLSGTYEQYF.

The gene calls are TRBV27 and TRBJ1-1; D ambiguous. Germline V gives CDR1 MNHEY, CDR2 SMNVEV (reference sequence). V lost 6 bases and J lost 1, with 12 bases in between. The CDR3 is 14 residues long. CDR3 protein: CASSLAKSNTEAFF. The CDR3 DNA sequence: TGTGCCAGCAGCTTAGCCAAATCGAACACTGAAGCTTTCTTT.

The genes are TRBV12-3 or TRBV12-4 and TRBJ1-1; the D gene is possibly TRBD1 (5 bases). The CDR3 runs 11 residues. V was pared by 3 bases and J by 8 bases, with 7 bases between. Here the CDR3 reads CASSFAGEAFF. The CDR3 DNA follows: TGTGCCAGCAGTTTTGCAGGGGAAGCTTTCTTT.

This rearrangement joins TRBV6-1 to TRBJ2-5, with 7 positions matching TRBD1. Germline trimming cut 7 bases from V and 2 bases from J; bases unmatched to any gene: 4. The CDR3 spans 13 residues. From germline, CDR1 is MNHNS and CDR2 SASEGT. CDR3 residues: CASIRTGQETQYF. The CDR3 bases are TGTGCCAGCATCAGGACAGGTCAAGAGACCCAGTACTTC.

This chain links TRBV24-1 with TRBJ2-5; 14 nucleotides align to TRBD2. The CDR3 loop spans 18 amino acids. Germline CDR1 reads KGHDR; CDR2 reads SFDVKD. The ends lost 2 bases at V and 9 bases at J; junction bases unmatched: 13. The CDR3 is CATSDSGTSGSSPKAQYF. CDR3 DNA: TGTGCCACCAGTGATTCTGGGACTAGCGGGAGTTCCCCCAAGGCCCAGTACTTC.

The table lists this clonotype with a few counts. V gene TRBV7-9 combines with J gene TRBJ1-2, with a tentative D call TRBD1 (5 bases). Germline loops: CDR1 SEHNR, CDR2 FQNEAQ (reference sequence). The CDR3 sequence is 13 residues long. Trimming took 4 bases from V and 4 from J, leaving 10 bases between them. Here the CDR3 reads CASSSGQLYGYTF. The DNA for the CDR3 is TGTGCCAGCAGCTCTGGACAACTCTATGGCTACACCTTC.

This clonotype was seen more than once but under ten times. The rearrangement joins TRBV12-3 or TRBV12-4 to TRBJ1-1; D remains ambiguous. The CDR3 consists of 14 residues. Trimming stripped 1 base from V and 3 bases from J, with 9 bases between. CDR3 in amino acids: CASSLGSGYTEAFF. The CDR3 DNA reads as TGTGCCAGCAGTTTAGGTTCGGGATACACTGAAGCTTTCTTT.

The chain joins TRBV28 to TRBJ2-7, with D maybe TRBD1 (6 bases). CDR3 length: 14 residues. Trimming shortened V by 2 bases and J by 0 bases, and 8 bases separated the two germline ends. Germline V gene sequence: CDR1 MDHEN, CDR2 SYDVKM. This chain's CDR3 is CASSLGGYSYEQYF. CDR3 bases: TGTGCCAGCAGTTTAGGGGGCTACTCCTACGAGCAGTACTTC.

The chain links TRBV12-3 or TRBV12-4 to TRBJ2-4; D possibly matches TRBD1 or TRBD2 (7 bases each). This CDR3 comprises 13 residues. Trimming stripped 9 bases from V and 9 bases from J, with 18 bases between. As DNA, the CDR3 is TGTGCCAGTAGGGACAGCCGCGGGGGCATTCAGTACTTC. Encoded protein: CASRDSRGGIQYF.

The chain couples TRBV27 to TRBJ1-2; TRBD1 agrees at 12 bases. The CDR3 covers 15 residues. The V segment lost 5 bases and the J segment 6 bases; nucleotides outside the gene matches: 7. Germline V gene sequence: CDR1 MNHEY, CDR2 SMNVEV (reference sequence). CDR3 protein: CASSPLGQGADGYTF. The CDR3 DNA reads as TGTGCCAGCAGTCCCTTGGGACAGGGGGCCGATGGCTACACCTTC.

In its sample, this clonotype was seen once. The V and J genes are TRBV9 and TRBJ2-1; perhaps TRBD1 as D (6 bases). Deletions cut 3 bases from V and 2 bases from J, with 21 bases between. The germline V gene encodes CDR1 SGDLS and CDR2 YYNGEE. The CDR3 runs to 18 residues. The CDR3 is CASSEGEFGRTTYNEQFF. The CDR3 DNA is TGTGCCAGCAGCGAGGGGGAGTTTGGGCGGACAACCTACAATGAGCAGTTCTTC.

The genes are TRBV11-3 and TRBJ2-1; 9 nucleotides line up with TRBD2. Germline-derived CDR1 and CDR2 are SGHNT and YENEEA. V lost 5 bases and J lost 7; bases outside the gene matches: 12. This CDR3 is 16 amino acids long. The CDR3 protein is CASSPKGLAGMNEQFF. CDR3 nucleotides: TGTGCCAGCAGCCCCAAGGGACTAGCCGGGATGAATGAGCAGTTCTTC.

The rearrangement joins TRBV20-1 to TRBJ2-5, with a possible D match to TRBD1 (5 bases). V lost 3 bases, J lost 4 bases, and 12 bases lay in between. Germline V CDR1 and CDR2: DFQATT, SNEGSKA (reference sequence). The CDR3 has 13 amino acids. Here the CDR3 DNA reads TGCAGTGCTAGCCCCCCAGGGCCAGAGACCCAGTACTTC. Protein sequence: CSASPPGPETQYF.